Sequencing of this TCR beta chain was carried out in a study of cytomegalovirus exposure and HLA in healthy donors. Notes on the study in general: Being indistinguishable, some V segments were excluded, TRBV6-2 and TRBV6-3 among them. Across donors, most TCRs were seen rarely, yet some public ones were widespread.

PCR amplification relied on 60 Vbeta primers (plus 13 Jbeta primers). Some clones are missing from TCRdb's copy, which holds only in-frame ones; the method was immunoSEQ multiplex PCR. The sample yields roughly 200,000 clones, about 77% seen once. In the case of this clone: Its target is unknown.

CDR1 LGHNA and CDR2 YSLEER come from the germline V gene. The V and J ends lost 4 bases and 0 bases, in that order; junction bases with no gene match: 4. The CDR3 is 15 residues long. The receptor was derived from a female donor in good health and CMV-seronegative. The chain couples TRBV4-3 to TRBJ1-2; 8 bases fit TRBD1. Sequencing was performed on PBMCs. This CDR3 reads CASSLRQGTNYGYTF. CDR3 nucleotides: TGCGCCAGCAGCCTGCGACAGGGGACTAACTATGGCTACACCTTC.